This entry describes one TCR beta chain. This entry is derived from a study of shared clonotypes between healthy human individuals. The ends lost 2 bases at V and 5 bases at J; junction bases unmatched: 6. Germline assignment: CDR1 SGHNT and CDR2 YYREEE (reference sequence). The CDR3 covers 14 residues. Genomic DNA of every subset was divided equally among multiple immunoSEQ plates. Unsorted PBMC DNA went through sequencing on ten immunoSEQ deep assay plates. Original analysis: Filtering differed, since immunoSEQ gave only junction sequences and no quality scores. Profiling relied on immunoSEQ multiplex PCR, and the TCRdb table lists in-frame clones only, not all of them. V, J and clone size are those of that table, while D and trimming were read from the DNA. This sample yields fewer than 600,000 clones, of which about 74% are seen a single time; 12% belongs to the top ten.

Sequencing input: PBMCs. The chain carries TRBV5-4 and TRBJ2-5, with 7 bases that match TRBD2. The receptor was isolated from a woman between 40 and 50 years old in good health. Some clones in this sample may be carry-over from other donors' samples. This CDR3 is CASSFRTSGETQYF. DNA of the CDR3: TGTGCCAGCAGCTTCAGGACTAGTGGGGAGACCCAGTACTTC.